This TCR beta chain was identified during a study of blood T cell repertoires in COVID-19. While infection was still active, Seattle patients were enrolled and then followed longitudinally. Data came from immunoSEQ multiplex PCR; TCRdb stores just in-frame clones and leaves some out. This table holds fewer than 600,000 clones, approximately 89% found once. The CDR3 extends over 15 amino acids. In germline, CDR1 is SGHAT, CDR2 FQDESV (reference sequence). V shed 4 bases and J 1 base; nucleotides not matched to a gene: 1. The rearrangement links TRBV11-1 to TRBJ2-2; 9 positions match TRBD2. Sequencing was done on a sample of peripheral blood. The clonotype originates from a man aged 18 to 35 with COVID-19, enrolled during active disease. The CDR3 loop is CASSYSGGNTGELFF. In DNA, the CDR3 is TGTGCCAGCAGCTATAGCGGGGGGAACACCGGGGAGCTGTTTTTT.